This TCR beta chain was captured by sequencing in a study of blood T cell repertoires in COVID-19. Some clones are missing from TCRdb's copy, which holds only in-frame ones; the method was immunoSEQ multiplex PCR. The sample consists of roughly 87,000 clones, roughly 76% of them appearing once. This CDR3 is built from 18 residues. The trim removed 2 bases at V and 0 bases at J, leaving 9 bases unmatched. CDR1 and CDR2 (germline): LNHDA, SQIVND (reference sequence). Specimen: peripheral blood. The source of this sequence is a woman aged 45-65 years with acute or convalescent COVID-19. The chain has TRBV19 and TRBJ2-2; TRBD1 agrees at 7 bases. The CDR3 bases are TGTGCCAGTAGTATATTCCCGGACAGGACCCCGAACACCGGGGAGCTGTTTTTT. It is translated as CASSIFPDRTPNTGELFF.